The entry below describes one T cell receptor beta chain. Sequenced by immunoSEQ multiplex PCR; TCRdb stores in-frame clones only, minus some. The repertoire has roughly 300,000 clones, roughly 91% of them found once; the top ten carry around 5.3%. Treatment described: roughly 20 received Ad26.COV2.S at low or high dose, single or two shots; roughly five received placebo; per-sample allocation not given. Specimen acquisition occurred on day 63 following the initial vaccine or placebo injection. The CDR3 is made up of 16 amino acids. The germline V and J ends were trimmed by 1 base and 0 bases, with 12 bases remaining between them. Germline CDR1 reads LGHDT; CDR2 reads YNNKEL (reference sequence). This specimen belongs to a study of Ad26.COV2.S vaccination and SARS-CoV-2 variants.

The chain joins TRBV3-1 (or the pseudogene TRBV3-2) to TRBJ1-1; D possibly corresponds to TRBD1 (5 bases). This clonotype was obtained from a person between 18 and 59 years old who received the Ad26.COV2.S COVID-19 vaccine or a placebo. The material sequenced was peripheral blood, taken in a trial of Ad26.COV2.S vaccine versus placebo. CDR3 nucleotides: TGTGCCAGCAGCCAAGCCCCTTCAGGGTTGAACACTGAAGCTTTCTTT. It codes for CASSQAPSGLNTEAFF.